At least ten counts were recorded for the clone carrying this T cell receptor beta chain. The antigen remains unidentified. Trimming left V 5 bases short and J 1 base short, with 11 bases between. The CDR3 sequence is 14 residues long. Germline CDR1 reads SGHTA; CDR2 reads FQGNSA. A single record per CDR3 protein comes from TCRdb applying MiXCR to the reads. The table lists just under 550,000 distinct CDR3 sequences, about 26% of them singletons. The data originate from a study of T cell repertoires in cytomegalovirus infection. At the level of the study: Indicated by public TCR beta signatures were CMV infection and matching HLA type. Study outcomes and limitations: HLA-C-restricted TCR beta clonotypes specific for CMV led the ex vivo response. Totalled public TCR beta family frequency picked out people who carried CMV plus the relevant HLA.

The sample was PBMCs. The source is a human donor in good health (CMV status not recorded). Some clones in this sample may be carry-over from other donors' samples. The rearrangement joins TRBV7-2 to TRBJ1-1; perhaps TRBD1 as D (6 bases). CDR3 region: CASSRDRRNTEAFF. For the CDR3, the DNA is TGTGCCAGCAGCCGAGACAGGCGGAACACTGAAGCTTTCTTT.